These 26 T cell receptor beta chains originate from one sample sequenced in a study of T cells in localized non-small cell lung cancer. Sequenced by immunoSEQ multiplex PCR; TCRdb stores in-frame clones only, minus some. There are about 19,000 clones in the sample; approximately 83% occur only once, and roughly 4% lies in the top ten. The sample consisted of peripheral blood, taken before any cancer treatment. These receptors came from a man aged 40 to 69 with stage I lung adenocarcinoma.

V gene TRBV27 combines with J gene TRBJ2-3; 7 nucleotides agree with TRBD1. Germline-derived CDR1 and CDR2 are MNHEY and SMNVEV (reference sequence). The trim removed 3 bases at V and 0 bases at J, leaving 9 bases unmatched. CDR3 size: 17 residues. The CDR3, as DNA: TGTGCCAGCAGTTTGGGGACAGAGACCTCTAGCACAGATACGCAGTATTTT. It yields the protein CASSLGTETSSTDTQYF.

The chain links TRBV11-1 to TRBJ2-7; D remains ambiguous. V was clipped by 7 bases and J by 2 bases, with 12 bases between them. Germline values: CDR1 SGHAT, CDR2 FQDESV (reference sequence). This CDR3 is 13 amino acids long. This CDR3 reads CASTDASAYEQYF. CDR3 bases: TGTGCCAGCACGGACGCCTCGGCCTACGAGCAGTACTTC.

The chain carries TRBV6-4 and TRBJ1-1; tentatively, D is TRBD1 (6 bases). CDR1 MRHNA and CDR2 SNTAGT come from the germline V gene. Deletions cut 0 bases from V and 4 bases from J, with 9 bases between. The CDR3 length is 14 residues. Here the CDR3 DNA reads TGTGCCAGCAGTGACTCGAGCAGGGGCACTGAAGCTTTCTTT. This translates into CASSDSSRGTEAFF.

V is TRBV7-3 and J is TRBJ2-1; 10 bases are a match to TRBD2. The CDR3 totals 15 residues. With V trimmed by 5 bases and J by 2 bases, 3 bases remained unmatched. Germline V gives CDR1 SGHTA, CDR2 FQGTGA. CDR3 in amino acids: CASSPSGSPYNEQFF. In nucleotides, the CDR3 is TGTGCCAGCAGCCCTAGCGGGAGCCCCTACAATGAGCAGTTCTTC.

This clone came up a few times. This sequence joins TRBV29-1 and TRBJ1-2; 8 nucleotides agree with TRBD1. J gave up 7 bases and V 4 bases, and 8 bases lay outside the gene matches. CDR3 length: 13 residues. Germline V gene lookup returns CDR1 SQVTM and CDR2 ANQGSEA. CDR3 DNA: TGCAGCGTTGCCATCAGGGGGCTCGGTGGCTACACCTTC. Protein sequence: CSVAIRGLGGYTF.

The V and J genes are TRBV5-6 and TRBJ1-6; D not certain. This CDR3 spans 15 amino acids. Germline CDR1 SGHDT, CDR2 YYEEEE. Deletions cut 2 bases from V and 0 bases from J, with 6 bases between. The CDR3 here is CASSFESSYNSPLHF. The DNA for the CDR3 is TGTGCCAGCAGCTTTGAGAGCTCCTATAATTCACCCCTCCACTTT. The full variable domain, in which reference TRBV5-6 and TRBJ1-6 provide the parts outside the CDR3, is DAGVTQSPTHLIKTRGQQVTLRCSPKSGHDTVSWYQQALGQGPQFIFQYYEEEERQRGNFPDRFSGHQFPNYSSELNVNALLLGDSALYLCASSFESSYNSPLHFGNGTRLTVT.

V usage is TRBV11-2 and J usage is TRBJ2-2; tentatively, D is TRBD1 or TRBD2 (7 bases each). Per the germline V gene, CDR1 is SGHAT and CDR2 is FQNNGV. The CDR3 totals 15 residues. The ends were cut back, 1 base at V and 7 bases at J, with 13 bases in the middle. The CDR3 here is CASSLAAGGGGELFF. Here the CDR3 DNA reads TGTGCCAGCAGCTTAGCGGCAGGGGGGGGCGGGGAGCTGTTTTTT.

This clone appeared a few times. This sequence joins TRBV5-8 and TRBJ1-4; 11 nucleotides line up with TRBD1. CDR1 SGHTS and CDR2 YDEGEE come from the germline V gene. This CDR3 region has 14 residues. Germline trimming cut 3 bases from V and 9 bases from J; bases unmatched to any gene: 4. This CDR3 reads CASSSGTGGQKLFF. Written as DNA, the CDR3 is TGTGCCAGCAGCTCCGGGACAGGGGGACAAAAACTGTTTTTT.

Here the CDR3 DNA reads TGTGCCAGCAGCTTGGACATGAGGGGCACTGAAGCTTTCTTT. Translating it yields CASSLDMRGTEAFF. The V and J genes are TRBV5-6 and TRBJ1-1; D is perhaps TRBD1 (5 bases). V lost 0 bases, J lost 4 bases, and 10 bases lay in between. The germline V gene encodes CDR1 SGHDT and CDR2 YYEEEE. This CDR3 contains 14 residues.

The CDR3 region is CASSLSLAHYGYTF. The DNA of the CDR3 is TGTGCCAGCAGCTTATCCCTTGCCCACTATGGCTACACCTTC. The chain uses TRBV11-2 and TRBJ1-2; D is unclear. Trimming took 2 bases from V and 3 from J, leaving 10 bases between them. Germline V CDR1 and CDR2: SGHAT, FQNNGV. This CDR3 has 14 amino acids.

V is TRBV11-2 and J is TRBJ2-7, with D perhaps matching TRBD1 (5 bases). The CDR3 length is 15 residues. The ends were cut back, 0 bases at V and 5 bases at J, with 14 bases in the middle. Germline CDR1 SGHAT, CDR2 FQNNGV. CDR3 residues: CASSLDAGWGDEQYF. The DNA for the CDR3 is TGTGCCAGCAGCTTAGACGCAGGTTGGGGCGACGAGCAGTACTTC.

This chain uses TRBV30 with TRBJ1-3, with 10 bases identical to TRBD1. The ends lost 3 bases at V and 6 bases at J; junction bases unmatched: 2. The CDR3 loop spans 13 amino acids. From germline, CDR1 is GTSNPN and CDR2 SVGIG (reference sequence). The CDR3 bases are TGTGCCTGGAGAAGACAGGGGGCAAACACCATATATTTT. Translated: CAWRRQGANTIYF.

The CDR3 DNA follows: TGTGCCAGCAGCCCGATAGGCACAGATACGCAGTATTTT. Amino acid sequence: CASSPIGTDTQYF. This chain uses TRBV5-4 with TRBJ2-3, with D uncertain. V was trimmed by 4 bases and J by 1 base, leaving 7 bases between them. The CDR3 has 13 residues. Looked up from germline, CDR1 is SGHNT and CDR2 is YYREEE (reference sequence).

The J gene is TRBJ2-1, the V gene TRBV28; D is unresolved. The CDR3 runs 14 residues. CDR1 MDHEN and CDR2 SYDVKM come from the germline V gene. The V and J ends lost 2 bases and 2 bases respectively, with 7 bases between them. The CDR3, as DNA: TGTGCCAGCAGTTTAGTGACAACCTACAATGAGCAGTTCTTC. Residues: CASSLVTTYNEQFF.

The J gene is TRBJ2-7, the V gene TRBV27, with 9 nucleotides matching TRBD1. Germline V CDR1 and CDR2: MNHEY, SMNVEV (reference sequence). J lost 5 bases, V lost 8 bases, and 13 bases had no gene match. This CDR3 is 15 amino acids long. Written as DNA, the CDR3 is TGTGCCAGCTACGCCATCGGACAGGGGTACAACGAGCAGTACTTC. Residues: CASYAIGQGYNEQYF.

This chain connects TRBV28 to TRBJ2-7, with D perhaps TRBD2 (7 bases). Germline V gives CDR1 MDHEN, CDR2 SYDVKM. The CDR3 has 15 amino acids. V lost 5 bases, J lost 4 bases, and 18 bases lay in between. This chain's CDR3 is CASSPEAGAGYEQYF. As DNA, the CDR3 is TGTGCCAGCAGTCCTGAGGCGGGGGCTGGGTACGAGCAGTACTTC.

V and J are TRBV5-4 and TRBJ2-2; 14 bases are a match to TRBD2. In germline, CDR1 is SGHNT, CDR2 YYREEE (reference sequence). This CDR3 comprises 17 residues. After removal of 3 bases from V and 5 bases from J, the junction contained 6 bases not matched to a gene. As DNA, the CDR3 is TGTGCCAGCAGCTCTGGGACTAGCGGGAGAAGGACCGGGGAGCTGTTTTTT. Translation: CASSSGTSGRRTGELFF.

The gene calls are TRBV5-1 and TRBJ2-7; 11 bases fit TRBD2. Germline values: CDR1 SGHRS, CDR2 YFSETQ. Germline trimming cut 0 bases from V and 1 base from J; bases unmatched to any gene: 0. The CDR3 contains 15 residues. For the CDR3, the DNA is TGCGCCAGCAGCTTGGGACTAGCGGGGTCCTACGAGCAGTACTTC. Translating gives CASSLGLAGSYEQYF. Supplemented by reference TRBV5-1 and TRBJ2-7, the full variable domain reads KAGVTQTPRYLIKTRGQQVTLSCSPISGHRSVSWYQQTPGQGLQFLFEYFSETQRNKGNFPGRFSGRQFSNSRSEMNVSTLELGDSALYLCASSLGLAGSYEQYFGPGTRLTVT.

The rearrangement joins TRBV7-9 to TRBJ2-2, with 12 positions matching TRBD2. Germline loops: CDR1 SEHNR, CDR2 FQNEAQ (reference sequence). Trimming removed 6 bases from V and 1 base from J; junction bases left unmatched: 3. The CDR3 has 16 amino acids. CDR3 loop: CASRKLAGGNTGELFF. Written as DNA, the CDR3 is TGTGCCAGCAGAAAACTAGCGGGGGGGAACACCGGGGAGCTGTTTTTT. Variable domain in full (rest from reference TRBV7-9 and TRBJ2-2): DTGVSQNPRHKITKRGQNVTFRCDPISEHNRLYWYRQTLGQGPEFLTYFQNEAQLEKSRLLSDRFSAERPKGSFSTLEIQRTEQGDSAMYLCASRKLAGGNTGELFFGEGSRLTVL.

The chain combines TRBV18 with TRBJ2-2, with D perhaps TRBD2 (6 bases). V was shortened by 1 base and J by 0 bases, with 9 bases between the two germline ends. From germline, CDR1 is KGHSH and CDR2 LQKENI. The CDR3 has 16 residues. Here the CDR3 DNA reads TGTGCCAGCTCACCACTTGGCGGGACGAACACCGGGGAGCTGTTTTTT. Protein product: CASSPLGGTNTGELFF.

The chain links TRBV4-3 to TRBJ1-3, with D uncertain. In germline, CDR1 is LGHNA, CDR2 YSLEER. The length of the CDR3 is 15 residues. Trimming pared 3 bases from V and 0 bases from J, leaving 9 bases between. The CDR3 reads CASSQTASSGNTIYF. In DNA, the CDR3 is TGCGCCAGCAGCCAGACCGCTAGCTCTGGAAACACCATATATTTT.

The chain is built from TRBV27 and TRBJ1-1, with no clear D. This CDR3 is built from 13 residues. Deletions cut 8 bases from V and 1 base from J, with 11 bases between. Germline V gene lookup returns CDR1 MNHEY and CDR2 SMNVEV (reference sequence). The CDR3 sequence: CASGWTKNTEAFF. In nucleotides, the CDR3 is TGTGCCAGCGGGTGGACGAAGAACACTGAAGCTTTCTTT.

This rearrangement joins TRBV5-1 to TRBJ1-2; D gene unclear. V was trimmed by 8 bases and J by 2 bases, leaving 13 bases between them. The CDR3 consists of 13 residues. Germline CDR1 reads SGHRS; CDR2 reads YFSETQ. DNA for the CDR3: TGCGCCAGTAGTAGGACCGGAAACTATGGCTACACCTTC. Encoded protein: CASSRTGNYGYTF.

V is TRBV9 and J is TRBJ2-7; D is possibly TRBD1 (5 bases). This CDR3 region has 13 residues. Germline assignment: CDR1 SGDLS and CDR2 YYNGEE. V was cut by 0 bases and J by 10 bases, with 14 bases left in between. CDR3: CASSVGGQTPQYF. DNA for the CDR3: TGTGCCAGCAGCGTAGGGGGCCAGACCCCCCAGTACTTC. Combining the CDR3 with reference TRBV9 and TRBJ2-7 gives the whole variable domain DSGVTQTPKHLITATGQRVTLRCSPRSGDLSVYWYQQSLDQGLQFLIQYYNGEERAKGNILERFSAQQFPDLHSELNLSSLELGDSALYFCASSVGGQTPQYFGPGTRLTVT.

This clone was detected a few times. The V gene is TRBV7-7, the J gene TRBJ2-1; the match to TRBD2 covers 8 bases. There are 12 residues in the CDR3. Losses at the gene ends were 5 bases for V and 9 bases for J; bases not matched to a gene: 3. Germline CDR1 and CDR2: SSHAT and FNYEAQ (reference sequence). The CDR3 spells CASSPGGVEQFF. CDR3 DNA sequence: TGTGCCAGCAGCCCCGGGGGGGTTGAGCAGTTCTTC. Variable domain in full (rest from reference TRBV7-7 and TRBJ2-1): GAGVSQSPRYKVTKRGQDVTLRCDPISSHATLYWYQQALGQGPEFLTYFNYEAQPDKSGLPSDRFSAERPEGSISTLTIQRTEQRDSAMYRCASSPGGVEQFFGPGTRLTVL.

CDR3 bases: TGTGCCAGTAGTATGAAAGGGATGAACTCCTACGAGCAGTACTTC. Protein sequence: CASSMKGMNSYEQYF. This sequence joins TRBV19 and TRBJ2-7, with no clear D. CDR3 length: 15 amino acids. V lost 3 bases and J 0 bases, leaving 12 bases between the germline ends. Looked up from germline, CDR1 is LNHDA and CDR2 is SQIVND (reference sequence).